This T cell receptor beta chain originates from a study of shared clonotypes between healthy human individuals. About the research overall: Serving as donors were two women and a few men, whose ages spanned 18 to 49. Overall study findings and caveats: About 5% was the fraction of naive CD4 clonotypes found shared across a handful of donors.

The naive CD8 population came from CD45RO-negative cells selected for CCR7, without terminally differentiated effector memory CD45RA+ cells. Trimming removed 3 bases at V and 4 bases at J, with 6 bases between. Germline CDR1 and CDR2: SEHNR and FQNEAQ (reference sequence). This CDR3 contains 12 residues. Concerning this clone: Its antigen is as yet unknown.

Generated by immunoSEQ multiplex PCR, the TCRdb table keeps only in-frame clones and is missing some. The sample contains about 870,000 clones, about 91% of which appear only once. This sequence originates from a man aged 25 to 40 in good health. Sequencing was carried out using naive CD8+ T cells sorted from blood. V and J are TRBV7-9 and TRBJ2-5; D unresolved. CDR3 bases: TGTGCCAGCAGCTTCCCATTAGAGACCCAGTACTTC. Residues: CASSFPLETQYF.